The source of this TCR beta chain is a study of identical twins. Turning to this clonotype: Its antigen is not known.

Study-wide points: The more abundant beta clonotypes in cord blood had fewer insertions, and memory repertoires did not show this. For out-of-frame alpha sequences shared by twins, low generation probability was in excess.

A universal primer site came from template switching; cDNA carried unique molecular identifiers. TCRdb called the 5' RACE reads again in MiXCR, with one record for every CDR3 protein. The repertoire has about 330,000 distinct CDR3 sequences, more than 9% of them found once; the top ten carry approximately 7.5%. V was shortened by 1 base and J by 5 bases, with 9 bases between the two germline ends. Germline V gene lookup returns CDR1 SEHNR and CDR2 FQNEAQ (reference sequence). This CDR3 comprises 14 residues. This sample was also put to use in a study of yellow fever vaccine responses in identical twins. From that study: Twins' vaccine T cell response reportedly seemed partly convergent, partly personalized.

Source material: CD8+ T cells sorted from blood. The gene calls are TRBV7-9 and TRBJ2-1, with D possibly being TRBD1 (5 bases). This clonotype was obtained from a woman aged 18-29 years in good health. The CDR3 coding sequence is TGTGCCAGCAGCTTAGTCCAGGGTGACAATGAGCAGTTCTTC. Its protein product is CASSLVQGDNEQFF.